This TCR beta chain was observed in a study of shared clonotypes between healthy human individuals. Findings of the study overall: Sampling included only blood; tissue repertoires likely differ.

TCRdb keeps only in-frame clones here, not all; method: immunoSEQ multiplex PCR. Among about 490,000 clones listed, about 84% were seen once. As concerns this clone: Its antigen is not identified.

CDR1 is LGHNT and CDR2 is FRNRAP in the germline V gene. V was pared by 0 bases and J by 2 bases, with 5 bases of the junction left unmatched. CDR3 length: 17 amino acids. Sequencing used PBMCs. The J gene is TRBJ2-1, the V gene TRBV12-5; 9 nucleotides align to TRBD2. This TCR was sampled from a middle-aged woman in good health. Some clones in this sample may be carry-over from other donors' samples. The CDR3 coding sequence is TGTGCTAGTGGTTTGGTACCGGGCGGGAGGGCCTACAATGAGCAGTTCTTC. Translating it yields CASGLVPGGRAYNEQFF.